This TCR beta chain derives from a study of blood T cell repertoires in COVID-19. About the study: Samples came from the United States, Italy and Spain, spanning acute and convalescent COVID-19. The cDNA or gDNA used as material had been derived from T cells, B-cell-depleted T cells, or PBMCs.

CDR1 and CDR2 (germline): SGHKS, YYEKEE (reference sequence). The CDR3 totals 15 residues. The V and J ends lost 4 bases and 8 bases, in that order; junction bases with no gene match: 8. Original processing methods: Amplification of reference gene primers was used by the study to estimate nucleated cell counts. The assay was immunoSEQ multiplex PCR, and TCRdb's table has in-frame clones only and misses some. V and J calls and clone size come straight from that table; D and trimming were deduced from the DNA. The sample has under 60,000 clones, around nine tenths seen once. This sequence joins TRBV5-5 and TRBJ1-4, with 10 positions matching TRBD1. This receptor was identified in a human donor in a cohort sampled during active COVID-19. The sample was peripheral blood. CDR3 in amino acids: CASSAGQGPAEKLFF. For the CDR3, the DNA is TGTGCCAGCAGCGCGGGACAGGGGCCTGCGGAAAAACTGTTTTTT. Together with reference TRBV5-5 and TRBJ1-4, the CDR3 gives the full variable domain: DAGVTQSPTHLIKTRGQQVTLRCSPISGHKSVSWYQQVLGQGPQFIFQYYEKEERGRGNFPDRFSARQFPNYSSELNVNALLLGDSALYLCASSAGQGPAEKLFFGSGTQLSVL.